These T cell receptor beta chains were read from a single sample in a study of CXCR3-negative and CXCR3-positive naive CD8 T cells. TCRdb re-called the 5' RACE reads; every CDR3 protein appears as one record, without DNA. The sample has over 6,500 distinct CDR3 sequences, and its top ten clones hold around 2%. Material: naive CXCR3- CD8+ T cells from blood. These receptors were taken from a human donor in good health. Some clones in this sample may be carry-over from other donors' samples. Both conserved end residues are part of each CDR3. Size is stated for part of the rows, as once, few or many counts, or as a class when the clone is expanded.

medium-sized	TRBJ1-2	TRBV10-3	CAISDRDSLYGYTF
medium-sized	TRBJ2-3	TRBV7-9	CASSLGPWGTDTQYF
medium-sized	TRBJ1-1	TRBV12-3/TRBV12-4	CASRTGNTEAFF
.	TRBJ2-7	TRBV29-1	CSVMTGSYEQYF
.	TRBJ2-6	TRBV29-1	CSVELSGANVLTF
.	TRBJ1-2	TRBV29-1	CSVERITNSYGYTF
.	TRBJ2-5	TRBV29-1	CSVEGRTGWEETQYF
.	TRBJ2-7	TRBV3-1	CASRRTGDYEQYF
.	TRBJ1-2	TRBV10-2	CASSDGYNYGYTF
medium-sized	TRBJ2-2	TRBV7-9	CASSLPNTGELFF